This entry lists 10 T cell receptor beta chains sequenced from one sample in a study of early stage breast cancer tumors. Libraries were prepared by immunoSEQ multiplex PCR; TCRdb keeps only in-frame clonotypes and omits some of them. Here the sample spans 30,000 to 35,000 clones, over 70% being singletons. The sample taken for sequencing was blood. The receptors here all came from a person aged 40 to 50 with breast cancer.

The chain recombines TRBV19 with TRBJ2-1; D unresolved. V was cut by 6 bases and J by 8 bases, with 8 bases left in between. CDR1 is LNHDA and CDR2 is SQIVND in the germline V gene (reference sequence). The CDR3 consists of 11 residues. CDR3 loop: CASRYFDEQFF. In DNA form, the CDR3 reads TGTGCCAGTAGGTACTTCGATGAGCAGTTCTTC.

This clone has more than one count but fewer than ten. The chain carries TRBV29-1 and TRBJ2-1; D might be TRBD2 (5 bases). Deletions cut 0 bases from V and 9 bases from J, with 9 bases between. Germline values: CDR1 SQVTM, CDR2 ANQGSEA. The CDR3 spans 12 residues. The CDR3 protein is CSVEDGGFEQFF. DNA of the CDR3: TGCAGCGTTGAAGACGGAGGTTTTGAGCAGTTCTTC.

The CDR3 DNA reads TGTGCCTGGAGTGGGACAGGGGGCTATTATGGCTACACCTTC. Translating it yields CAWSGTGGYYGYTF. This chain connects TRBV30 to TRBJ1-2, with 11 nucleotides matching TRBD1. CDR1 and CDR2 (germline): GTSNPN, SVGIG (reference sequence). The CDR3 spans 14 residues. After removal of 1 base from V and 5 bases from J, the junction contained 3 bases not matched to a gene. The complete variable domain, with remaining parts taken from reference TRBV30 and TRBJ1-2, reads SQTIHQWPATLVQPVGSPLSLECTVEGTSNPNLYWYRQAAGRGLQLLFYSVGIGQISSEVPQNLSASRPQDRQFILSSKKLLLSDSGFYLCAWSGTGGYYGYTFGSGTRLTVV.

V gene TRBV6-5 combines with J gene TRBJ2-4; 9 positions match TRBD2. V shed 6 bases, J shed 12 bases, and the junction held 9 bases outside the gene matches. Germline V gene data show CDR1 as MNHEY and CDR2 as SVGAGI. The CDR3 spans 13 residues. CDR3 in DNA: TGTGCCAGCAGCCGAACCTCTAGCGGGACTCAGTACTTC. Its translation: CASSRTSSGTQYF.

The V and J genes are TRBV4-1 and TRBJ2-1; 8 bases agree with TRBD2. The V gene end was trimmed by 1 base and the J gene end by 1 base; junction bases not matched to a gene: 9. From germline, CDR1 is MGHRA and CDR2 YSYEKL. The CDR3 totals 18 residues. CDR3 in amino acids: CASSQAFRRGASYNEQFF. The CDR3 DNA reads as TGCGCCAGCAGCCAAGCCTTTAGGCGGGGGGCGTCCTACAATGAGCAGTTCTTC.

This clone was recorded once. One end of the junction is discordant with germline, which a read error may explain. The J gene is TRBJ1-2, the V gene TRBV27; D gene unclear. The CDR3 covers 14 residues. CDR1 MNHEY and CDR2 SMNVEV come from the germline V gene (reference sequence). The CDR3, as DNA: TGTACCAGCAGTTCCACGACGAGAAACTATGGCTACACCTTC. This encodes CTSSSTTRNYGYTF.

The CDR3 DNA sequence: TGTGCCTGGAGTGTCGGACTAGCGGAACAAAGCTCCTACAATGAGCAGTTCTTC. Translated, it gives CAWSVGLAEQSSYNEQFF. V usage is TRBV30 and J usage is TRBJ2-1; 10 bases agree with TRBD2. The J segment lost 0 bases and the V segment lost 0 bases, leaving 8 bases of the junction unmatched. There are 18 residues in the CDR3. Germline CDR1 GTSNPN, CDR2 SVGIG (reference sequence). Filled out from reference TRBV30 and TRBJ2-1, the complete variable domain reads SQTIHQWPATLVQPVGSPLSLECTVEGTSNPNLYWYRQAAGRGLQLLFYSVGIGQISSEVPQNLSASRPQDRQFILSSKKLLLSDSGFYLCAWSVGLAEQSSYNEQFFGPGTRLTVL.

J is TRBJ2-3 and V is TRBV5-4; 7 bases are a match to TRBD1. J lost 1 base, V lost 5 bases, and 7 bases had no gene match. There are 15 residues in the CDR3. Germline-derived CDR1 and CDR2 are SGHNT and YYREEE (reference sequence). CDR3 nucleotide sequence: TGTGCCAGCAGAGAAACAGGGGCCCGCACAGATACGCAGTATTTT. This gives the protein CASRETGARTDTQYF.

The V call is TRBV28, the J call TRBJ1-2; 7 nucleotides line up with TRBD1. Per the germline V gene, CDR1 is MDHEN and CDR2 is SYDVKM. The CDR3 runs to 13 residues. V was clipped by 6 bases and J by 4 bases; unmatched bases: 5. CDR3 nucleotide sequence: TGTGCCAGCAGACGACAGGGAGGCTATGGCTACACCTTC. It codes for CASRRQGGYGYTF.

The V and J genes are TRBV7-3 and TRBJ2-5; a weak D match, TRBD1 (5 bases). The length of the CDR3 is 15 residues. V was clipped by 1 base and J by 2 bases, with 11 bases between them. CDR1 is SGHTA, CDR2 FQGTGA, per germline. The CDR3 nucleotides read TGTGCCAGCAGCTTAATGGGGCTGGTACAAGAGACCCAGTACTTC. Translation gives CASSLMGLVQETQYF.